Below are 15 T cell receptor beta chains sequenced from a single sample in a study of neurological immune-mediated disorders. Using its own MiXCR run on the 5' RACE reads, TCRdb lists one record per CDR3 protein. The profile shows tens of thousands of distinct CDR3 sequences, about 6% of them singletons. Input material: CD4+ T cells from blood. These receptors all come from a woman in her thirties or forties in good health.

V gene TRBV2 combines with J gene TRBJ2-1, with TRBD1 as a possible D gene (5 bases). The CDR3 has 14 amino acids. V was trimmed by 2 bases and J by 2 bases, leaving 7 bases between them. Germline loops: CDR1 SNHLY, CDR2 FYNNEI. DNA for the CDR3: TGTGCCAGCAGTGAATGGGGCCCCTACAATGAGCAGTTCTTC. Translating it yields CASSEWGPYNEQFF.

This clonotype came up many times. The CDR3 reads CASSLPPLYEQYF. The CDR3 DNA reads TGTGCCAGCAGCTTGCCCCCTCTCTACGAGCAGTACTTC. The chain uses TRBV7-2 and TRBJ2-7; no firm D call. V lost 3 bases and J 3 bases, leaving 9 bases between the germline ends. This CDR3 contains 13 residues. The germline V gene encodes CDR1 SGHTA and CDR2 FQGNSA. The full variable domain, in which reference TRBV7-2 and TRBJ2-7 provide the parts outside the CDR3, is GAGVSQSPSNKVTEKGKDVELRCDPISGHTALYWYRQSLGQGLEFLIYFQGNSAPDKSGLPSDRFSAERTGGSVSTLTIQRTQQEDSAVYLCASSLPPLYEQYFGPGTRLTVT.

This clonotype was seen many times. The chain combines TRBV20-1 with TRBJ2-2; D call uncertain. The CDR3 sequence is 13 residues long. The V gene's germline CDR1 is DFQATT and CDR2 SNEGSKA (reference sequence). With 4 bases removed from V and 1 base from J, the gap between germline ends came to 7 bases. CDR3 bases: TGCAGTGCTACCCCCCGGAACACCGGGGAGCTGTTTTTT. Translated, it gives CSATPRNTGELFF.

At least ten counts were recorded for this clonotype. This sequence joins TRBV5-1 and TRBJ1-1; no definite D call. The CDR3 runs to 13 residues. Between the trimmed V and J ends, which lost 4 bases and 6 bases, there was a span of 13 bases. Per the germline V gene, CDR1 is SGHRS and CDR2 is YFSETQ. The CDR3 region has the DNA TGCGCCAGCAGCCCGGGGAAGGATTCTGAAGCTTTCTTT. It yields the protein CASSPGKDSEAFF.

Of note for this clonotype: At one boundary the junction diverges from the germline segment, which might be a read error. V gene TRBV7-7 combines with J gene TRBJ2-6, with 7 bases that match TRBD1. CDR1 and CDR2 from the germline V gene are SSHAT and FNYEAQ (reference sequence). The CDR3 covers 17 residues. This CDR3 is CASSHRQGESGANVLTF. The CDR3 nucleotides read TGTGCTAGCAGCCACAGGCAGGGGGAGTCTGGGGCCAACGTCCTGACTTTC.

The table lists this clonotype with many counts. The DNA of the CDR3 is TGCAGCGTTTCTGTGGGGTTTTACGAGCAGTACTTC. Translating it yields CSVSVGFYEQYF. The rearrangement joins TRBV29-1 to TRBJ2-7, with D uncertain. CDR3 length equals 12 residues. V lost 5 bases and J 4 bases, leaving 12 bases between the germline ends. Looked up from germline, CDR1 is SQVTM and CDR2 is ANQGSEA.

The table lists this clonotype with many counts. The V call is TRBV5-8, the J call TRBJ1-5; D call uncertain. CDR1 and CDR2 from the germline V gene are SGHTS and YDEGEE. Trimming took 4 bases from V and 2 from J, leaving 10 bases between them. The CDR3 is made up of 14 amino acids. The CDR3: CASSGPLGNQPQHF. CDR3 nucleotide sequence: TGTGCCAGCAGCGGGCCGTTGGGCAATCAGCCCCAGCATTTT. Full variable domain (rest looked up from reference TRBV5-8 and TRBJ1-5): EAGVTQSPTHLIKTRGQQATLRCSPISGHTSVYWYQQALGLGLQFLLWYDEGEERNRGNFPPRFSGRQFPNYSSELNVNALELEDSALYLCASSGPLGNQPQHFGDGTRLSIL.

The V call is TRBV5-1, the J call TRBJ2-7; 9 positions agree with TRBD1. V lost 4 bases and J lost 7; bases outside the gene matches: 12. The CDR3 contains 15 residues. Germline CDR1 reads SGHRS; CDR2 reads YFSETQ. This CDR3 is CASSPPGTGTREQYF. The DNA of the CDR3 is TGCGCCAGCAGCCCTCCCGGGACAGGGACGCGGGAGCAGTACTTC.

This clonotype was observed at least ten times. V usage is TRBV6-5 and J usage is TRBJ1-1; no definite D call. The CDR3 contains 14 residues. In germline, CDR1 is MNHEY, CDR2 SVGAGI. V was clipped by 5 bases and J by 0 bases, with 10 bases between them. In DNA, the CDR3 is TGTGCCAGCAGTCGCCAGACCATGAACACTGAAGCTTTCTTT. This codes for CASSRQTMNTEAFF.

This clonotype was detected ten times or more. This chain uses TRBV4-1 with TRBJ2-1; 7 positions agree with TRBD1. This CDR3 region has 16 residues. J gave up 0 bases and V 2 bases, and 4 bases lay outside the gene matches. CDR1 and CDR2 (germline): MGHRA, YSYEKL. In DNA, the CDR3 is TGCGCCAGCAGCCAAACCGGACAGGACTCCTACAATGAGCAGTTCTTC. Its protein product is CASSQTGQDSYNEQFF.

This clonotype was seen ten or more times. In DNA, the CDR3 is TGTGCCGAGCGGATGGCAGGGGGATCGGCTGAAGCTTTCTTT. Protein product: CAERMAGGSAEAFF. The chain employs TRBV7-2 and TRBJ1-1, with 7 bases identical to TRBD1. V dropped 11 bases and J dropped 6; count of bases not matched to a gene: 15. Germline CDR1 and CDR2: SGHTA and FQGNSA. This CDR3 is 14 amino acids long.

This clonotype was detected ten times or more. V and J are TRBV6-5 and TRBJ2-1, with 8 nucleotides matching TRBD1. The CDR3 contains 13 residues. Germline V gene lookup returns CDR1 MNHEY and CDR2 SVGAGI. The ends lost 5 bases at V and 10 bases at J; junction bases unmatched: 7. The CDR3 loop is CASSGRQGWEQFF. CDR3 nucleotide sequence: TGTGCCAGCAGTGGTCGACAGGGGTGGGAGCAGTTCTTC.

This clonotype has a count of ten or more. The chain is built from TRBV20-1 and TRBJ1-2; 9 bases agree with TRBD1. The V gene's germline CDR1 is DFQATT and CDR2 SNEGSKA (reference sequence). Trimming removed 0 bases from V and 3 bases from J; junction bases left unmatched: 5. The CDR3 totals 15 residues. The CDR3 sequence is CSARDRRQGDYGYTF. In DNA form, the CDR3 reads TGCAGTGCTAGAGATCGCAGACAGGGGGACTATGGCTACACCTTC.

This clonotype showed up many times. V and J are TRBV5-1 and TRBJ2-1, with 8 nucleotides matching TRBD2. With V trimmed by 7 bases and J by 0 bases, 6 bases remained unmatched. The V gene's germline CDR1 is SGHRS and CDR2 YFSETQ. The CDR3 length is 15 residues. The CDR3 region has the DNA TGCGCCAGCTCGAAACTAGCGGACTCCTACAATGAGCAGTTCTTC. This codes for CASSKLADSYNEQFF.

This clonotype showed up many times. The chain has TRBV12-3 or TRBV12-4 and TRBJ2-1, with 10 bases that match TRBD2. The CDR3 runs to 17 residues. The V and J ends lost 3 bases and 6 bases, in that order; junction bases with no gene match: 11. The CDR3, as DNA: TGTGCCAGCAGTTTTTGGCCCCTGGCTAGCGGGAGCAATGAGCAGTTCTTC. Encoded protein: CASSFWPLASGSNEQFF.